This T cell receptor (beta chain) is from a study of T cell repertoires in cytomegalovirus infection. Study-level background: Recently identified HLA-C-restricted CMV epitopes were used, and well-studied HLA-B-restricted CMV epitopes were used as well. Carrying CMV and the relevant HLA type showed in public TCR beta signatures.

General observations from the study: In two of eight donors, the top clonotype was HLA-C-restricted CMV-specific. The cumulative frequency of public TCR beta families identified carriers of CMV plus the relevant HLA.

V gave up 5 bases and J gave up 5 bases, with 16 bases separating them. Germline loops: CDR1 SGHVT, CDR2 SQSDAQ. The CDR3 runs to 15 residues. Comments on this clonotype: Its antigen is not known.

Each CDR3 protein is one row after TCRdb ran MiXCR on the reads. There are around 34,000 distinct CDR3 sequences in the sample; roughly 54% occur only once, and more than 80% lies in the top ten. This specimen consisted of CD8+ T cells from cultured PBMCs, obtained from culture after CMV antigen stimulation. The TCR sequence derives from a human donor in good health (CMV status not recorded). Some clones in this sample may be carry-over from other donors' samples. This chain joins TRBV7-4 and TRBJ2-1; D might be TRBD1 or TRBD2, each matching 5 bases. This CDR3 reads CASSKRDGYDNEQFF. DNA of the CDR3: TGTGCCAGCAGCAAGAGGGACGGGTATGACAATGAGCAGTTCTTC. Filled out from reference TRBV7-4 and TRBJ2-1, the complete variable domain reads GAGVSQSPRYKVAKRGRDVALRCDSISGHVTLYWYRQTLGQGSEVLTYSQSDAQRDKSGRPSGRFSAERPERSVSTLKIQRTEQGDSAVYLCASSKRDGYDNEQFFGPGTRLTVL.